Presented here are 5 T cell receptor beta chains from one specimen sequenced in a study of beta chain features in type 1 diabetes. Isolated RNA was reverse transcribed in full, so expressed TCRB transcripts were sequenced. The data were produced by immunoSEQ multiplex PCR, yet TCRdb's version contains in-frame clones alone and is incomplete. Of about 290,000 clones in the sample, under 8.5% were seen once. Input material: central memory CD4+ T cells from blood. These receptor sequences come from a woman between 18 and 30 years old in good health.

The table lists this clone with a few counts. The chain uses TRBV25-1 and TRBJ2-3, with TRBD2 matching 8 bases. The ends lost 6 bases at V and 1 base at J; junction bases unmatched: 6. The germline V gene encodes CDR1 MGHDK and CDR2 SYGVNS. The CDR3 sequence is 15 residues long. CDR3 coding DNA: TGTGCCAGCAGCGGGACGGGAGGGGGCACAGATACGCAGTATTTT. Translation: CASSGTGGGTDTQYF.

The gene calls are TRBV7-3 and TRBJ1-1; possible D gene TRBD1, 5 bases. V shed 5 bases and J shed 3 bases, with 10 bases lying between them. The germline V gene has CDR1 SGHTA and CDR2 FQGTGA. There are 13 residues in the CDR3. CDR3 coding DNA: TGTGCCAGCAGCCTACAGGACTACACTGAAGCTTTCTTT. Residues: CASSLQDYTEAFF.

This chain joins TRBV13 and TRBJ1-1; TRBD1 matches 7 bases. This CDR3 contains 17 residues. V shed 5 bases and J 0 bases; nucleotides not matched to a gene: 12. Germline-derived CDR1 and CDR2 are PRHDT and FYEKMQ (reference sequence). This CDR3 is CASSRTRGLRVNTEAFF. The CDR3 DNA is TGTGCCAGCAGCCGCACAAGGGGGCTAAGGGTGAACACTGAAGCTTTCTTT.

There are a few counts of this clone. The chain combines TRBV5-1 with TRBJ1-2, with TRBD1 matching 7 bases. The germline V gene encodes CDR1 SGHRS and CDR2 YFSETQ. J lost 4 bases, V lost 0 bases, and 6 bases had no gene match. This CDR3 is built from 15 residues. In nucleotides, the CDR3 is TGCGCCAGCAGCTTGGCCCCGACAGGGTCCTATGGCTACACCTTC. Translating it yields CASSLAPTGSYGYTF.

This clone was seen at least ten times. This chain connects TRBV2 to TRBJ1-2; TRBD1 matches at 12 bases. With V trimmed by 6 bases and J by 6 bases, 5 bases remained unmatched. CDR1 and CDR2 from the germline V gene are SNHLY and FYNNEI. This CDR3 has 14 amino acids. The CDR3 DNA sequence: TGTGCCAGCAGCCCGGGACAGGGGGCGGATGGCTACACCTTC. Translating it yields CASSPGQGADGYTF. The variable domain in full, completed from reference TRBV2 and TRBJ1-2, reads EPEVTQTPSHQVTQMGQEVILRCVPISNHLYFYWYRQILGQKVEFLVSFYNNEISEKSEIFDDQFSVERPDGSNFTLKIRSTKLEDSAMYFCASSPGQGADGYTFGSGTRLTVV.